This T cell receptor (beta chain) was captured by sequencing in a study of CD8 T cells in ankylosing spondylitis. Looked up from germline, CDR1 is MNHNS and CDR2 is SASEGT. V lost 6 bases, J lost 4 bases, and 6 bases stayed unmatched. CDR3 length: 13 residues. TCRdb processed the 5' RACE reads anew with MiXCR; each CDR3 protein has one entry. The sample holds about 250,000 distinct CDR3 sequences, more than 15% seen once. What was sequenced was blood, either unsorted or a sorted T cell fraction (not recorded which). The TCR originated in a male donor with ankylosing spondylitis or in good health (not recorded which). V gene TRBV6-1 combines with J gene TRBJ2-7; 7 positions agree with TRBD1. The CDR3 is CASRTGTEYEQYF. CDR3 DNA: TGTGCCAGCAGGACCGGGACAGAATACGAGCAGTACTTC.